This TCR beta chain emerged from a study of T cell changes during pregnancy in multiple sclerosis. J lost 1 base, V lost 2 bases, and 7 bases had no gene match. The germline CDR1 and CDR2 sequences are GTSNPN and SVGIG (reference sequence). The CDR3 loop spans 16 amino acids. The table came from immunoSEQ multiplex PCR; TCRdb's copy has only in-frame clones and leaves some out. Here the sample spans approximately 92,000 clones, roughly 92% being singletons. Sequenced material: peripheral blood, taken in the first trimester of pregnancy. This TCR came from a female donor with multiple sclerosis, enrolled in a pregnancy study. The chain couples TRBV30 to TRBJ1-2, with 10 bases fitting TRBD1. Here the CDR3 DNA reads TGTGCCTGGAGTCAAGGGGGGGACAGGGGTAACTATGGCTACACCTTC. Residues: CAWSQGGDRGNYGYTF.